These T cell receptor beta chains were read from a single sample in a study of Ad26.COV2.S vaccination and SARS-CoV-2 variants. Produced via immunoSEQ multiplex PCR; TCRdb's table is partial and in-frame only. This table has over 400,000 clones, roughly 90% appearing once. The specimen comprised peripheral blood, sampled in a trial of Ad26.COV2.S vaccine versus placebo. The receptors here all came from a person between 18 and 65 years old who received the Ad26.COV2.S COVID-19 vaccine or a placebo. CDR3s leave out the opening cysteine and the closing phenylalanine or tryptophan. Fields, in order: V gene, CDR3 protein.

>TRBV5-4
ASSPQGLNEQY
>TRBV19
ASSRGGGGTVGTQY
>TRBV6-2/TRBV6-3
ASSTYPSGGKTDTQY
>TRBV6-2/TRBV6-3
ASSSAHVNTEAF
>TRBV11-2
ASSLAGSEQY
>TRBV9
ASSVRPSNQGNEQF
>TRBV12-3/TRBV12-4
ASRRTLTNEQF
>TRBV7-6
ASSAGTGDLEAF
>TRBV15
ATSRDLGGLNTGELF
>TRBV5-1
ASSSTDRGYEQF
>TRBV7-2
ASSFPVVTKNIQY
>TRBV25-1
ASSVAGGGTDTQY
>TRBV5-1
ASSLNYARGEQY
>TRBV29-1
SVDSPSVNNEQF
>TRBV30
AWIPRTGTEAF
>TRBV29-1
SVQKQVPFAQY
>TRBV5-1
ASSLMAFFNSPLH
>TRBV10-3
AISDWGGVSTEAF
>TRBV19
ASSIQSGAGIPYEQY
>TRBV6-5
ASRTGIYSNQPQH